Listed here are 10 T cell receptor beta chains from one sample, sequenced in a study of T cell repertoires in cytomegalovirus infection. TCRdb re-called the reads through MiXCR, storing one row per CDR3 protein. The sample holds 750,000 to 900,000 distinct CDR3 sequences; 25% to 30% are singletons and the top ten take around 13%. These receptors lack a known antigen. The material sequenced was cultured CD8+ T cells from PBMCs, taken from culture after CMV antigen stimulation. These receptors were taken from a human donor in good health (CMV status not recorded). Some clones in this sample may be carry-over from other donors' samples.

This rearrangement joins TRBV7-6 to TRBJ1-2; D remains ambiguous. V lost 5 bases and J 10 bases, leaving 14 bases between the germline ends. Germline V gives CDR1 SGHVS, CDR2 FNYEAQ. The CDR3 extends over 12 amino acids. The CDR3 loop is CASSLDMRDYTF. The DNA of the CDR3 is TGTGCCAGCAGCCTCGATATGAGGGACTACACCTTC.

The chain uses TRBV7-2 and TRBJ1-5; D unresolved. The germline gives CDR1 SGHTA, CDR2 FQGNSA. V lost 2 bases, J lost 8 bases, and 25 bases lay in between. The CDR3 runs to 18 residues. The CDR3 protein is CASSLPGEGPLVDEPQHF. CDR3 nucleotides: TGTGCCAGCAGCTTACCGGGTGAAGGTCCCCTTGTTGACGAGCCCCAGCATTTT.

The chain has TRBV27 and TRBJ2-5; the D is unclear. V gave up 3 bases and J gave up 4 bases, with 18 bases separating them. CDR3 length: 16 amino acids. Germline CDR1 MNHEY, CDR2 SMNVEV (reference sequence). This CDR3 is CASSFLWTPIGETQYF. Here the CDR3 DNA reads TGTGCCAGCAGTTTTTTGTGGACCCCCATAGGAGAGACCCAGTACTTC.

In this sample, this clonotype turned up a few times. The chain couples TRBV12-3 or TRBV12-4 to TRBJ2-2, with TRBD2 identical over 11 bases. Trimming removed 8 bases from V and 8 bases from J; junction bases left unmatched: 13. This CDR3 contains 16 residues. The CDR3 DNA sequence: TGTGCCAGCTCGGTGTACGCGGGACTAGCGGAAGGGGAGCTGTTTTTT. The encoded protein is CASSVYAGLAEGELFF.

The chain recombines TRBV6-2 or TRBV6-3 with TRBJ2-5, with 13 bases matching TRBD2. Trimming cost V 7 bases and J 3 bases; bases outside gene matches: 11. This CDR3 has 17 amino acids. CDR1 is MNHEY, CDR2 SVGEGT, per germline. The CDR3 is CASTPGLAGRQEETQYF. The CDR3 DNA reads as TGTGCCAGCACCCCGGGACTAGCGGGGCGCCAGGAAGAGACCCAGTACTTC.

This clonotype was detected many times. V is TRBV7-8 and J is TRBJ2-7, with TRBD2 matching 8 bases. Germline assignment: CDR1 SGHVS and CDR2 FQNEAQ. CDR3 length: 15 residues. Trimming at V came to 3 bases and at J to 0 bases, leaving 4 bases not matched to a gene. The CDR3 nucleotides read TGTGCCAGCAGCTTGGGCGGGGGGTACTCCTACGAGCAGTACGTC. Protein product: CASSLGGGYSYEQYV.

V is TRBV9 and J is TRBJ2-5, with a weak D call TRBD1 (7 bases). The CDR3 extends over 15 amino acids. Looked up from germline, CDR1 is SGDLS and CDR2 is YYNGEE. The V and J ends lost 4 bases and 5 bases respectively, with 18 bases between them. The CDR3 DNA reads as TGTGCCAGCAGCCCGGCGGCAGGGGGGACGGAGACCCAGTACTTC. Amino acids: CASSPAAGGTETQYF.

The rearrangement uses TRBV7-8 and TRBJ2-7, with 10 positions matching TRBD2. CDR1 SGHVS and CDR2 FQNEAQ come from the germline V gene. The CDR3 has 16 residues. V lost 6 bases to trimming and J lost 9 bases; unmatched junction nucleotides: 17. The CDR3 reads CASRSKVGLADFGQYV. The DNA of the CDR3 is TGTGCCAGCAGGAGTAAAGTCGGACTAGCGGACTTCGGGCAGTACGTC.

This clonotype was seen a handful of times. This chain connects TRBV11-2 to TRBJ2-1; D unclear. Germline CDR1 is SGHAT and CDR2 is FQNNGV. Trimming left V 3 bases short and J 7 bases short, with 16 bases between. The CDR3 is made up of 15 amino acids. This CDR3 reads CASSLGTRPRNEQFF. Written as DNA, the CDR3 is TGTGCCAGCAGCTTGGGAACAAGACCTCGGAATGAGCAGTTCTTC.

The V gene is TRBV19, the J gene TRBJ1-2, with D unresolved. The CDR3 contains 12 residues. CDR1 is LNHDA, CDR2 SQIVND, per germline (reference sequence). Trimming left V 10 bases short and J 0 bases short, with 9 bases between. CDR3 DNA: TGTGCCACCGACTTAGCTAACTATGGCTACACCTTC. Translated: CATDLANYGYTF.